These T cell receptor beta chains were read from a single sample in a study of shared clonotypes between healthy human individuals. Data came from immunoSEQ multiplex PCR; TCRdb stores just in-frame clones and leaves some out. This sample has about 1 million clones, with about 77% found just once. What was sequenced was memory CD4+ T cells sorted from blood. The origin of the receptors is a man aged 18 to 29 in good health. The CDR3 runs from the conserved cysteine through the conserved F or W. Each record gives: CDR3 protein, V gene, J gene.

cdr3_aa: CASSQRLADAYNEQFF
v_call: TRBV7-8
j_call: TRBJ2-1

cdr3_aa: CAWRKSGGAWSPLHF
v_call: TRBV30
j_call: TRBJ1-6

cdr3_aa: CASSIGQGSNQPQHF
v_call: TRBV19
j_call: TRBJ1-5

cdr3_aa: CASSRDWGTYEQYF
v_call: TRBV5-5
j_call: TRBJ2-7

cdr3_aa: CASSAFRLGRAF
v_call: TRBV6-1
j_call: TRBJ1-5

cdr3_aa: CASSLASERGGRADTQYF
v_call: TRBV5-7
j_call: TRBJ2-3

cdr3_aa: CASSQDAVSPSYNEQFF
v_call: TRBV4-3
j_call: TRBJ2-1

cdr3_aa: CASSLYQGGTTEAFF
v_call: TRBV28
j_call: TRBJ1-1

cdr3_aa: CAISATSGRTGELFF
v_call: TRBV10-3
j_call: TRBJ2-2

cdr3_aa: CASSEGGTLYEQYF
v_call: TRBV2
j_call: TRBJ2-7

cdr3_aa: CASSSSTANTEAFF
v_call: TRBV18
j_call: TRBJ1-1

cdr3_aa: CAISENQIPSGNTIYF
v_call: TRBV10-3
j_call: TRBJ1-3

cdr3_aa: CASSMYRGLTTEAFF
v_call: TRBV7-2
j_call: TRBJ1-1

cdr3_aa: CASSLFGQALNEQFF
v_call: TRBV28
j_call: TRBJ2-1

cdr3_aa: CASSPKTANYGYTF
v_call: TRBV18
j_call: TRBJ1-2

cdr3_aa: CATSLAGAGELFF
v_call: TRBV15
j_call: TRBJ2-2

cdr3_aa: CASSLVDAPEEAFF
v_call: TRBV5-6
j_call: TRBJ1-1

cdr3_aa: CASSLRYGELFF
v_call: TRBV13
j_call: TRBJ2-2

cdr3_aa: CASSPPGGRGLEQYF
v_call: TRBV18
j_call: TRBJ2-7

cdr3_aa: CATSRSLTGGGQPQHF
v_call: TRBV15
j_call: TRBJ1-5

cdr3_aa: CASSEVPGYRYEQYF
v_call: TRBV2
j_call: TRBJ2-7

cdr3_aa: CASSIEDKRETQYF
v_call: TRBV19
j_call: TRBJ2-5

cdr3_aa: CASKTLAGGGEQYF
v_call: TRBV4-1
j_call: NA

cdr3_aa: CASRPDRGQAFF
v_call: TRBV6-5
j_call: TRBJ1-1

cdr3_aa: CASSLAREGADTQYF
v_call: TRBV5-1
j_call: TRBJ2-3

cdr3_aa: CASSLDSTQQETQYF
v_call: TRBV11-2
j_call: TRBJ2-5

cdr3_aa: CASSTDRTGTYGYTF
v_call: TRBV9
j_call: TRBJ1-2